Below are 32 T cell receptor beta chains sequenced from a single sample in a study of blood T cell repertoires in COVID-19. Assay used: immunoSEQ multiplex PCR; TCRdb lists only in-frame clones, some missing. The sample has approximately 35,000 clones; 65% to 90% are singletons. The sample consisted of peripheral blood. These receptors were taken from an elderly man with active COVID-19.

The rearrangement joins TRBV19 to TRBJ2-4; D possibly corresponds to TRBD1 (6 bases). The CDR3 consists of 13 residues. V lost 9 bases and J 1 base, leaving 10 bases between the germline ends. Germline CDR1 reads LNHDA; CDR2 reads SQIVND (reference sequence). The CDR3: CASLDRAKNIQYF. The CDR3 nucleotides read TGTGCCAGCCTTGACAGGGCCAAAAACATTCAGTACTTC.

This chain connects TRBV6-5 to TRBJ2-1, with 9 nucleotides matching TRBD2. The CDR3 has 14 amino acids. Per the germline V gene, CDR1 is MNHEY and CDR2 is SVGAGI. Unmatched junction bases numbered 5, after V lost 6 bases and J lost 5 bases. The CDR3 coding sequence is TGTGCCAGCAGCCGCGGGGGGGCTAACAATGAGCAGTTCTTC. This encodes CASSRGGANNEQFF.

The V and J genes are TRBV2 and TRBJ1-2; maybe TRBD1 (5 bases). The germline V gene encodes CDR1 SNHLY and CDR2 FYNNEI. CDR3 length equals 13 residues. V lost 6 bases and J 4 bases, leaving 12 bases between the germline ends. In DNA form, the CDR3 reads TGTGCCAGCAGACCCGGGACTGCCTATGGCTACACCTTC. The encoded protein is CASRPGTAYGYTF.

The rearrangement uses TRBV6-2 or TRBV6-3 and TRBJ2-5, with no clear D. The V end lost 0 bases, the J end lost 7 bases, and 12 bases lay between the germline ends. The CDR3 loop spans 14 amino acids. CDR1 is MNHEY and CDR2 is SVGEGT in the germline V gene. CDR3 protein: CASSYSEVSVTQYF. The CDR3 DNA reads TGTGCCAGCAGTTACTCAGAGGTATCCGTGACCCAGTACTTC.

This clone came up once. The rearrangement links TRBV7-2 to TRBJ1-2, with D perhaps matching TRBD1 (6 bases). The germline V and J ends were trimmed by 5 bases and 4 bases, with 23 bases remaining between them. Germline-derived CDR1 and CDR2 are SGHTA and FQGNSA. The length of the CDR3 is 17 residues. The CDR3 sequence is CASSPLWQGPLSYGYTF. The CDR3, as DNA: TGTGCCAGCAGCCCCCTCTGGCAGGGGCCGCTTTCCTATGGCTACACCTTC.

This clone was observed a single time. This chain joins TRBV7-9 and TRBJ1-2, with D perhaps TRBD1 (6 bases). Germline CDR1 and CDR2: SEHNR and FQNEAQ (reference sequence). This CDR3 is 12 amino acids long. Trimming cost V 5 bases and J 7 bases, with 11 bases left between them. The DNA of the CDR3 is TGTGCCAGCAGCCCCCGAGGGGGTGGCTACACCTTC. Amino acids: CASSPRGGGYTF.

This clone was seen only once. The chain recombines TRBV2 with TRBJ1-4; D gene unclear. CDR3 length: 14 amino acids. Germline CDR1 and CDR2: SNHLY and FYNNEI. The V and J ends lost 6 bases and 1 base respectively, with 9 bases between them. The DNA for the CDR3 is TGTGCCAGCAGAGTACAGTTAACTAATGAAAAACTGTTTTTT. Amino acid sequence: CASRVQLTNEKLFF.

This clone has just one count. The chain is built from TRBV7-2 and TRBJ2-7; 9 bases map to TRBD2. After removal of 3 bases from V and 6 bases from J, the junction contained 3 bases not matched to a gene. The CDR3 covers 13 residues. Germline V CDR1 and CDR2: SGHTA, FQGNSA. The CDR3 nucleotides read TGTGCCAGCAGCTTTGCGGGGGGGGCCGAGCAGTACTTC. Its protein is CASSFAGGAEQYF. Based on the CDR3 plus reference TRBV7-2 and TRBJ2-7, the full variable domain is GAGVSQSPSNKVTEKGKDVELRCDPISGHTALYWYRQSLGQGLEFLIYFQGNSAPDKSGLPSDRFSAERTGGSVSTLTIQRTQQEDSAVYLCASSFAGGAEQYFGPGTRLTVT.

V and J are TRBV11-2 and TRBJ2-5; 8 positions agree with TRBD2. From germline, CDR1 is SGHAT and CDR2 FQNNGV. CDR3 length: 17 amino acids. Unmatched junction bases numbered 7, after V lost 0 bases and J lost 1 base. The CDR3 nucleotides are TGTGCCAGCAGCTTAGACCCACTAGCGGCGGTCCAAGAGACCCAGTACTTC. Translating gives CASSLDPLAAVQETQYF.

The chain uses TRBV7-9 and TRBJ1-4; 8 bases align to TRBD1. The CDR3 runs to 14 residues. Germline CDR1 reads SEHNR; CDR2 reads FQNEAQ (reference sequence). Unmatched junction bases numbered 2, after V lost 5 bases and J lost 3 bases. CDR3 protein: CASSRTGSNEKLFF. The CDR3 DNA follows: TGTGCCAGCAGCCGGACAGGGTCTAATGAAAAACTGTTTTTT.

About this clone: One end of the junction varies from germline; a read error may be responsible. The chain uses TRBV9 and TRBJ2-4; 16 positions agree with TRBD2. CDR3 length: 13 residues. Per the germline V gene, CDR1 is SGDLS and CDR2 is YYNGEE. Written as DNA, the CDR3 is TGTGCCAGCAGCGCGGGACTAGCGGGGGGGAAGGTCTTC. Protein sequence: CASSAGLAGGKVF.

V usage is TRBV6-5 and J usage is TRBJ1-5; the D gene is possibly TRBD1 (5 bases). In germline, CDR1 is MNHEY, CDR2 SVGAGI. The CDR3 runs to 14 residues. V was pared by 6 bases and J by 4 bases, with 13 bases between. Written as DNA, the CDR3 is TGTGCCAGCAGCTCGACGGGGGGAAATCAGCCCCAGCATTTT. Translating it yields CASSSTGGNQPQHF.

This chain's CDR3 is CASSQELQGEQFF. Here the CDR3 DNA reads TGCGCCAGCAGCCAAGAACTTCAGGGTGAGCAGTTCTTC. The V call is TRBV4-1, the J call TRBJ2-1, with TRBD1 as a possible D gene (5 bases). The CDR3 is 13 residues long. The ends were cut back, 0 bases at V and 9 bases at J, with 9 bases in the middle. Germline lookup yields CDR1 MGHRA and CDR2 YSYEKL.

The rearrangement joins TRBV28 to TRBJ1-1; D possibly corresponds to TRBD1 (5 bases). V lost 4 bases and J 0 bases, leaving 12 bases between the germline ends. The CDR3 has 15 residues. Per the germline V gene, CDR1 is MDHEN and CDR2 is SYDVKM. DNA for the CDR3: TGTGCCAGCAGTTCCACCGGGGGTATGAACACTGAAGCTTTCTTT. Protein product: CASSSTGGMNTEAFF.

The J gene is TRBJ2-2, the V gene TRBV5-4, with D possibly being TRBD1 (5 bases). This CDR3 has 13 amino acids. Germline CDR1 reads SGHNT; CDR2 reads YYREEE (reference sequence). V gave up 3 bases and J gave up 6 bases, with 9 bases separating them. The CDR3 coding sequence is TGTGCCAGCAGCTACAGCAGGGCCGGGGAGCTGTTTTTT. Its protein product is CASSYSRAGELFF.

V gene TRBV24-1 combines with J gene TRBJ2-5, with 12 nucleotides matching TRBD2. This CDR3 is built from 20 residues. J gave up 5 bases and V 3 bases, and 18 bases lay outside the gene matches. The germline CDR1 and CDR2 sequences are KGHDR and SFDVKD. CDR3 sequence reads: CATSDPTTKTSGGSLETQYF. The CDR3 DNA reads TGTGCCACCAGTGATCCAACAACAAAAACTAGCGGGGGGAGCCTCGAGACCCAGTACTTC.

The chain couples TRBV6-2 or TRBV6-3 to TRBJ2-3, with D hard to call. V was trimmed by 6 bases and J by 3 bases, leaving 7 bases between them. CDR3 size: 12 residues. Looked up from germline, CDR1 is MNHEY and CDR2 is SVGEGT. The CDR3 nucleotides are TGTGCCAGCAGCCCCCATACAGATACGCAGTATTTT. It encodes CASSPHTDTQYF.

The CDR3: CATGTSGGNYEQYF. The CDR3 bases are TGTGCCACCGGGACTAGCGGGGGAAACTACGAGCAGTACTTC. The V and J genes are TRBV10-3 and TRBJ2-7, with TRBD2 matching 14 bases. The CDR3 spans 14 residues. Germline CDR1 ENHRY, CDR2 SYGVKD. V dropped 10 bases and J dropped 3; count of bases not matched to a gene: 5.

CDR3 nucleotide sequence: TGTGCCAGCAGCCCGACAGACGGATACTCCTACGAGCAGTACTTC. Translated, it gives CASSPTDGYSYEQYF. J is TRBJ2-7 and V is TRBV5-6; possible D gene TRBD1, 5 bases. Germline V gene sequence: CDR1 SGHDT, CDR2 YYEEEE. The CDR3 is made up of 15 amino acids. The V end was cut by 4 bases, the J end by 0 bases, with 14 bases between. The full variable domain, in which reference TRBV5-6 and TRBJ2-7 provide the parts outside the CDR3, is DAGVTQSPTHLIKTRGQQVTLRCSPKSGHDTVSWYQQALGQGPQFIFQYYEEEERQRGNFPDRFSGHQFPNYSSELNVNALLLGDSALYLCASSPTDGYSYEQYFGPGTRLTVT.

V and J are TRBV5-1 and TRBJ1-2; TRBD1 matches at 11 bases. The germline gives CDR1 SGHRS, CDR2 YFSETQ. This CDR3 spans 15 amino acids. V trimming: 4 bases; J trimming: 7 bases; junction bases outside the gene matches: 9. CDR3 region: CASSPDGQGAFGYTF. For the CDR3, the DNA is TGCGCCAGCAGCCCCGATGGACAGGGGGCGTTTGGCTACACCTTC.

The chain carries TRBV18 and TRBJ2-7, with 8 bases lining up with TRBD2. Germline assignment: CDR1 KGHSH and CDR2 LQKENI. The J segment lost 2 bases and the V segment lost 6 bases, leaving 9 bases of the junction unmatched. This CDR3 contains 15 residues. DNA of the CDR3: TGTGCCAGCTCCCCGGGGGTAGCGGGGACCTACGAGCAGTACTTC. Translation: CASSPGVAGTYEQYF. The full variable domain, rest sourced from reference TRBV18 and TRBJ2-7, is NAGVMQNPRHLVRRRGQEARLRCSPMKGHSHVYWYRQLPEEGLKFMVYLQKENIIDESGMPKERFSAEFPKEGPSILRIQQVVRGDSAAYFCASSPGVAGTYEQYFGPGTRLTVT.

The chain combines TRBV6-6 with TRBJ2-1; 14 bases map to TRBD2. Germline trimming cut 8 bases from V and 12 bases from J; bases unmatched to any gene: 12. The CDR3 has 15 residues. Germline values: CDR1 MNHNY, CDR2 SVGAGI (reference sequence). CDR3 loop: CASQRGTSGGWVQFF. DNA for the CDR3: TGTGCCAGCCAGCGGGGGACTAGCGGGGGTTGGGTGCAGTTCTTC.

This clone was seen only once. The rearrangement uses TRBV3-1 (or the pseudogene TRBV3-2) and TRBJ1-6; D remains ambiguous. Trimming took off 0 bases at V and 9 bases at J, with 12 bases between the two ends. The CDR3 is 15 amino acids. CDR1 is LGHDT and CDR2 is YNNKEL in the germline V gene (reference sequence). The chain's CDR3 is CASSQDSRIGSPLHF. As DNA, the CDR3 is TGTGCCAGCAGCCAAGATTCCAGGATAGGTTCACCCCTCCACTTT.

The J gene is TRBJ2-7, the V gene TRBV18; possible D gene TRBD2, 6 bases. Germline V gene lookup returns CDR1 KGHSH and CDR2 LQKENI. Trimming removed 0 bases at V and 7 bases at J, with 13 bases between. CDR3 length: 14 amino acids. The DNA for the CDR3 is TGTGCCAGCTCACCACCGGCGGGTGCGGGAGAGCAGTACTTC. This encodes CASSPPAGAGEQYF. The full variable domain, completed using reference TRBV18 and TRBJ2-7, is NAGVMQNPRHLVRRRGQEARLRCSPMKGHSHVYWYRQLPEEGLKFMVYLQKENIIDESGMPKERFSAEFPKEGPSILRIQQVVRGDSAAYFCASSPPAGAGEQYFGPGTRLTVT.

The DNA of the CDR3 is TGTGCCACCAGCAGAGCAGGTAGCGGGGGGTCCCAAGAGACCCAGTACTTC. Protein sequence: CATSRAGSGGSQETQYF. The rearrangement links TRBV15 to TRBJ2-5, with TRBD2 matching 10 bases. Trimming removed 1 base from V and 1 base from J; junction bases left unmatched: 6. Germline lookup yields CDR1 LNHNV and CDR2 YYDKDF (reference sequence). CDR3 length: 17 residues.

Only a few counts were recorded for this clone. CDR3 nucleotide sequence: TGTGCCAGCAGCGCCGGACAGGGACTAAGCTCTGGAAACACCATATATTTT. Its protein product is CASSAGQGLSSGNTIYF. The chain couples TRBV9 to TRBJ1-3; 8 nucleotides line up with TRBD1. CDR3 length equals 17 residues. The germline gives CDR1 SGDLS, CDR2 YYNGEE. After removal of 3 bases from V and 0 bases from J, the junction contained 8 bases not matched to a gene.

The CDR3 sequence is CASKSATNQETQYF. The CDR3 bases are TGTGCCAGTAAGAGTGCAACCAACCAAGAGACCCAGTACTTC. The rearrangement joins TRBV19 to TRBJ2-5; D remains ambiguous. The CDR3 covers 14 residues. Germline V gene data show CDR1 as LNHDA and CDR2 as SQIVND (reference sequence). Trimming stripped 7 bases from V and 0 bases from J, with 12 bases between.

The chain combines TRBV10-1 with TRBJ2-1, with D tentatively TRBD2 (6 bases). CDR3 length: 11 amino acids. The germline gives CDR1 WNHNN, CDR2 SYGVQD (reference sequence). The CDR3 protein is CAYFLGLTKFF. The CDR3 DNA follows: TGCGCTTACTTCCTTGGACTAACCAAGTTCTTC.

The chain has TRBV11-2 and TRBJ1-3; no clear D. Trimming stripped 5 bases from V and 4 bases from J, with 9 bases between. Germline V CDR1 and CDR2: SGHAT, FQNNGV. The CDR3 covers 13 residues. DNA of the CDR3: TGTGCCAGCAGCCTACGTTCGGGAAACACCATATATTTT. This encodes CASSLRSGNTIYF.

This sequence joins TRBV5-1 and TRBJ1-1, with TRBD1 matching over 8 bases. Germline V gene sequence: CDR1 SGHRS, CDR2 YFSETQ. There are 15 residues in the CDR3. Trimming at V came to 4 bases and at J to 7 bases, leaving 12 bases not matched to a gene. In DNA form, the CDR3 reads TGCGCCAGCAGCCTCGGGACAGGACTTATCAATGAAGCTTTCTTT. It codes for CASSLGTGLINEAFF.

The V call is TRBV7-2, the J call TRBJ2-7; maybe TRBD2 (5 bases). The CDR3 is 14 residues long. Trimming stripped 3 bases from V and 4 bases from J, with 13 bases between. Per the germline V gene, CDR1 is SGHTA and CDR2 is FQGNSA. The CDR3 DNA follows: TGTGCCAGCAGCTTGAGTGCGGGCGGGTACGAGCAGTACTTC. Protein: CASSLSAGGYEQYF.

V and J are TRBV7-9 and TRBJ1-2; 8 nucleotides align to TRBD1. CDR1 and CDR2 (germline): SEHNR, FQNEAQ (reference sequence). The CDR3 length is 17 residues. V lost 5 bases and J lost 3; bases outside the gene matches: 14. CDR3 loop: CASSQLSGQGQDYGYTF. The CDR3 nucleotides are TGTGCCAGCAGCCAGCTCTCTGGACAGGGTCAAGACTATGGCTACACCTTC.